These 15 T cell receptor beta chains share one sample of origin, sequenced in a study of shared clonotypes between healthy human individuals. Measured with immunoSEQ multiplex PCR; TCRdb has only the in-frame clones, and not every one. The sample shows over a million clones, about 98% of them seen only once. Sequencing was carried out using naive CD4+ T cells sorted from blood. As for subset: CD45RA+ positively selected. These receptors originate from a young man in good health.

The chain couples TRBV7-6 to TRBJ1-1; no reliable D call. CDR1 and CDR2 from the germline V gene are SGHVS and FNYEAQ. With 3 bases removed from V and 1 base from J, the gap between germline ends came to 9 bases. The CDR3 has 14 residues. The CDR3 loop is CASSFGGRNTEAFF. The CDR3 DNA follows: TGTGCCAGCAGCTTTGGCGGGAGGAACACTGAAGCTTTCTTT.

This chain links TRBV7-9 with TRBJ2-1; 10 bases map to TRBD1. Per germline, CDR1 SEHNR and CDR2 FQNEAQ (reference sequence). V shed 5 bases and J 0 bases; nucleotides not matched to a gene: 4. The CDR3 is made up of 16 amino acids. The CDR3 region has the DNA TGTGCCAGCAGCACGGACAGGGGGAGCTCCTACAATGAGCAGTTCTTC. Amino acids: CASSTDRGSSYNEQFF.

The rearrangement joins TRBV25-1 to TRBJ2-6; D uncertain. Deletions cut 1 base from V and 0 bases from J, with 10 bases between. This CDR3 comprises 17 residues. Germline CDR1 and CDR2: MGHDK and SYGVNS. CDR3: CASSELSGRSGANVLTF. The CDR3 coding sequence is TGTGCCAGCAGTGAATTATCAGGACGCTCTGGGGCCAACGTCCTGACTTTC.

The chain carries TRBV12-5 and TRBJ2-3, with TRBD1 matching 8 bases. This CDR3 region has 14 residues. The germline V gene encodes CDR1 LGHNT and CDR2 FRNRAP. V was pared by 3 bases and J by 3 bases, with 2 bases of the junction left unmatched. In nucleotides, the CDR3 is TGTGCTAGTGGTTTTACAGGGGGAACAGATACGCAGTATTTT. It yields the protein CASGFTGGTDTQYF.

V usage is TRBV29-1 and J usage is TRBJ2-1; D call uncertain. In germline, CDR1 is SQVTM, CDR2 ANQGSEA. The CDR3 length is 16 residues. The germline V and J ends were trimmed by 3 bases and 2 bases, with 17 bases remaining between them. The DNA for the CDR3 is TGCAGCGTTGATATGCCGAGGCGGCTGACCTACAATGAGCAGTTCTTC. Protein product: CSVDMPRRLTYNEQFF.

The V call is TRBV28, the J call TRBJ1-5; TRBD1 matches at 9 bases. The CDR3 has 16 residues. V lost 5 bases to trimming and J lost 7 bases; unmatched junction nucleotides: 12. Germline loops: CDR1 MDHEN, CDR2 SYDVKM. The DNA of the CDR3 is TGTGCCAGCAGTGACTTCCGGGACAGGGCCTACCAGCCCCAGCATTTT. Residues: CASSDFRDRAYQPQHF.

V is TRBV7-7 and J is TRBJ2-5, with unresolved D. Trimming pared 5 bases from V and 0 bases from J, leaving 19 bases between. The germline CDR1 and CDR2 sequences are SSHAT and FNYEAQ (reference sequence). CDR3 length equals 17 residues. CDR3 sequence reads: CASSPAPPTSYQETQYF. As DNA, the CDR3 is TGTGCCAGCAGCCCCGCGCCTCCTACATCGTACCAAGAGACCCAGTACTTC.

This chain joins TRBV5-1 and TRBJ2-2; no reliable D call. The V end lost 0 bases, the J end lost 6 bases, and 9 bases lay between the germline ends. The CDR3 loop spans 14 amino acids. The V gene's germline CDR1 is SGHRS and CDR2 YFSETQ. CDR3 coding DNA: TGCGCCAGCAGCTTGGTCGGCCCCCCCGGGGAGCTGTTTTTT. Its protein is CASSLVGPPGELFF.

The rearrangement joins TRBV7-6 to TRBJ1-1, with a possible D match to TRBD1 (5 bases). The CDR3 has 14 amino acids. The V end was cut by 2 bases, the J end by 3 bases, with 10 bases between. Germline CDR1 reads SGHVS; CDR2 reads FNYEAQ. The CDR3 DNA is TGTGCCAGCAGCTTAAGAGGGGTCGACACTGAAGCTTTCTTT. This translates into CASSLRGVDTEAFF.

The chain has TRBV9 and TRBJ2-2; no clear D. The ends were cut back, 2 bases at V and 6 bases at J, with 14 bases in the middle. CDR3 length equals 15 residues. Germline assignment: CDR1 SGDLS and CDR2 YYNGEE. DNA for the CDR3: TGTGCCAGCAGCGTGTCCTGGAACTTCCCCGGGGAGCTGTTTTTT. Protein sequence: CASSVSWNFPGELFF. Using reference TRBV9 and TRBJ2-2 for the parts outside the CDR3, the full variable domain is DSGVTQTPKHLITATGQRVTLRCSPRSGDLSVYWYQQSLDQGLQFLIQYYNGEERAKGNILERFSAQQFPDLHSELNLSSLELGDSALYFCASSVSWNFPGELFFGEGSRLTVL.

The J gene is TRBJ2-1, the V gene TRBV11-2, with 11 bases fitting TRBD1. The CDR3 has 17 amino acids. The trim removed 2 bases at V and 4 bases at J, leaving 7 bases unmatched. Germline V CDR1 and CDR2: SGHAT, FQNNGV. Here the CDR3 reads CASSLYPGTGGYNEQFF. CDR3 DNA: TGTGCCAGCAGCTTATATCCGGGGACAGGGGGGTACAATGAGCAGTTCTTC.

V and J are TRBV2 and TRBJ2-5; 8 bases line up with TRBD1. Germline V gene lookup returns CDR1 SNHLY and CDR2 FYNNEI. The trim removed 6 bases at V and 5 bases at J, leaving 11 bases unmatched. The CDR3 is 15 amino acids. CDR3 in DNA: TGTGCCAGCAGGGGTAACAGGGGGTCGCGGGAGACCCAGTACTTC. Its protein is CASRGNRGSRETQYF.

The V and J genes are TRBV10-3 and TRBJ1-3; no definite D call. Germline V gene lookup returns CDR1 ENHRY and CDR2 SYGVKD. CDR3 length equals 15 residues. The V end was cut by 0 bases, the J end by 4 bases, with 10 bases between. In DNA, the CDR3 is TGTGCCATCAGTGAGTCCGGGAGAAAAGGAAACACCATATATTTT. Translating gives CAISESGRKGNTIYF.

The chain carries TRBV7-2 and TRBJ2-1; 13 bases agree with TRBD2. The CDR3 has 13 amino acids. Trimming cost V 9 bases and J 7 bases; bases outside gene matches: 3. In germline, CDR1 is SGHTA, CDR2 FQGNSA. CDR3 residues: CASEGLAGNEQFF. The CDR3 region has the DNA TGTGCCAGTGAGGGACTAGCGGGGAATGAGCAGTTCTTC.

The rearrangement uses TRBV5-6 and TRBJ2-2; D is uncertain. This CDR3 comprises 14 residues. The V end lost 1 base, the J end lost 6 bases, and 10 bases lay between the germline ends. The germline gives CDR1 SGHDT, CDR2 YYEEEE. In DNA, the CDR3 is TGTGCCAGCAGCTTGCCCGGTGGTGCCGGGGAGCTGTTTTTT. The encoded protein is CASSLPGGAGELFF.